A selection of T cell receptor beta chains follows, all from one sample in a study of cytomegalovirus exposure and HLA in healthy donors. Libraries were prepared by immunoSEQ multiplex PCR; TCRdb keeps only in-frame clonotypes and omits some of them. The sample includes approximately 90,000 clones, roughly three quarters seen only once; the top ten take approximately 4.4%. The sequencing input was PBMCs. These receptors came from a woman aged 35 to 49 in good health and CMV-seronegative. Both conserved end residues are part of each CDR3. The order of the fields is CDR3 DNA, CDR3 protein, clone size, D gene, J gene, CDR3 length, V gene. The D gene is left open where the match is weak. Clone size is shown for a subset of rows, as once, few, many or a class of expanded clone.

TGTGCCAGCAGCTCCTTCGGGAACGAGCAGTACTTC | CASSSFGNEQYF | NA | NA | TRBJ2-7 | 12 | TRBV7-9
TGTGCCAGCAGCTTAGGGACAAACCAAGAGACCCAGTACTTC | CASSLGTNQETQYF | NA | NA | TRBJ2-5 | 14 | TRBV7-8
TGTGCCAGCAGCGTAGGCGGAGCGGGGGGGCCGGGAGATACGCAGTATTTT | CASSVGGAGGPGDTQYF | NA | TRBD2 | TRBJ2-3 | 17 | TRBV9
TGTGCCAGCAGTAAACAGGGGCTTACTGAAGCTTTCTTT | CASSKQGLTEAFF | NA | TRBD1 | TRBJ1-1 | 13 | TRBV6-1
TGTGCCAGCAGTCAGACGGGACAGTCCTACTACGAGCAGTACTTC | CASSQTGQSYYEQYF | few | TRBD1 | TRBJ2-7 | 15 | TRBV6-1
TGTGCCAGCAGTTATCATTCGCGGGGGGACACAGATACGCAGTATTTT | CASSYHSRGDTDTQYF | few | TRBD2 | TRBJ2-3 | 16 | TRBV6-5
TGTGCCAGCAGCTTGGGGACAGAACACTACGAGCAGTACTTC | CASSLGTEHYEQYF | NA | TRBD1 | TRBJ2-7 | 14 | TRBV13
TGTGCCAGCAGGAGGGCCAATCAGCCCCAGCATTTT | CASRRANQPQHF | few | NA | TRBJ1-5 | 12 | TRBV2
TGTGCCAGCAGCTTTAGCGGGGGGGCGTCCGGGGCAGATACGCAGTATTTT | CASSFSGGASGADTQYF | NA | TRBD2 | TRBJ2-3 | 17 | TRBV11-2
TGTGCTAGTGGTTTGACACAGGCAGATACGCAGTATTTT | CASGLTQADTQYF | NA | NA | TRBJ2-3 | 13 | TRBV12-5
TGTGCCAGCAGTCTCAGGGCCGGGACAGGGAACAATGAGCAGTTCTTC | CASSLRAGTGNNEQFF | NA | TRBD1 | TRBJ2-1 | 16 | TRBV7-3